The 16 T cell receptor beta chains in this list originate from one sample, sequenced in a study of blood T cell repertoires in COVID-19. Assay used: immunoSEQ multiplex PCR; TCRdb lists only in-frame clones, some missing. The table lists 250,000 to 300,000 clones, over 75% of them singletons. Sequencing was done on a sample of PBMCs or T cells enriched from blood (not recorded which). These receptors all come from a man in his late teens or twenties who had recovered from COVID-19.

The rearrangement uses TRBV24-1 and TRBJ2-5; 10 bases align to TRBD2. Trimming removed 4 bases from V and 3 bases from J; junction bases left unmatched: 7. This CDR3 region has 16 residues. Germline lookup yields CDR1 KGHDR and CDR2 SFDVKD. Written as DNA, the CDR3 is TGTGCCACCAGTGAATCCGGACTAGCGGTTGAAGAGACCCAGTACTTC. It yields the protein CATSESGLAVEETQYF.

This rearrangement joins TRBV5-4 to TRBJ2-3, with 12 bases lining up with TRBD2. Losses at the gene ends were 4 bases for V and 6 bases for J; bases not matched to a gene: 12. Germline values: CDR1 SGHNT, CDR2 YYREEE (reference sequence). This CDR3 has 17 residues. CDR3 protein: CASSPGASGRAADTQYF. The CDR3 bases are TGTGCCAGCAGCCCCGGGGCTAGCGGGAGGGCAGCTGATACGCAGTATTTT.

The chain has TRBV5-8 and TRBJ1-2; 8 bases map to TRBD1. Trimming at V came to 0 bases and at J to 6 bases, leaving 4 bases not matched to a gene. The CDR3 loop spans 14 amino acids. Germline V lookup: CDR1 SGHTS, CDR2 YDEGEE. CDR3 coding DNA: TGTGCCAGCAGCTTGGGGCAGGGGGCGCATGGCTACACCTTC. Amino acids: CASSLGQGAHGYTF.

This clone turned up a few times. The rearrangement links TRBV15 to TRBJ2-3; 10 bases match TRBD1. Germline loops: CDR1 LNHNV, CDR2 YYDKDF (reference sequence). V trimming: 1 base; J trimming: 1 base; junction bases outside the gene matches: 2. The CDR3 sequence is 16 residues long. The CDR3 coding sequence is TGTGCCACCAGCAGAGGACAGGGGGCCGGCACAGATACGCAGTATTTT. It specifies CATSRGQGAGTDTQYF.

V is TRBV15 and J is TRBJ1-4; no clear D. The CDR3 runs to 15 residues. Germline V gives CDR1 LNHNV, CDR2 YYDKDF (reference sequence). V was pared by 0 bases and J by 7 bases, with 12 bases between. CDR3 residues: CATSRDSVPSEKLFF. CDR3 nucleotide sequence: TGTGCCACCAGCAGAGACAGTGTGCCGTCTGAAAAACTGTTTTTT.

The chain carries TRBV12-1 and TRBJ1-4; whether TRBD1, the table's D call, matches the DNA was not checked. TRBV12-1 is a known pseudogene. The CDR3 is made up of 15 amino acids. CDR3 sequence reads: CASSSVQGRNEKLFF. CDR3 nucleotides: TGTGCCAGCAGCTCCGTTCAGGGCCGTAATGAAAAACTGTTTTTT.

This chain uses TRBV15 with TRBJ1-1, with a weak D call TRBD1 (5 bases). Deletions cut 4 bases from V and 1 base from J, with 10 bases between. The CDR3 length is 14 residues. In germline, CDR1 is LNHNV, CDR2 YYDKDF (reference sequence). CDR3 in DNA: TGTGCCACCAGCACAGGGCCTGGGAACACTGAAGCTTTCTTT. It yields the protein CATSTGPGNTEAFF. The whole variable domain, filled in from reference TRBV15 and TRBJ1-1, reads DAMVIQNPRYQVTQFGKPVTLSCSQTLNHNVMYWYQQKSSQAPKLLFHYYDKDFNNEADTPDNFQSRRPNTSFCFLDIRSPGLGDTAMYLCATSTGPGNTEAFFGQGTRLTVV.

The rearrangement joins TRBV4-2 to TRBJ1-4; D gene uncertain. V dropped 2 bases and J dropped 2 bases, with 6 bases sitting between them. Germline CDR1 LGHNA, CDR2 YNFKEQ. This CDR3 contains 14 residues. The CDR3 DNA reads as TGTGCCAGCAGCCAACCCGGGACTAATGAAAAACTGTTTTTT. Amino acid sequence: CASSQPGTNEKLFF.

The chain carries TRBV28 and TRBJ1-4; perhaps TRBD1 as D (5 bases). This CDR3 contains 19 residues. V shed 4 bases and J shed 0 bases, with 21 bases lying between them. CDR1 and CDR2 from the germline V gene are MDHEN and SYDVKM. The CDR3 loop is CASSSAQDTEVATNEKLFF. The CDR3 DNA reads as TGTGCCAGCAGTTCGGCCCAGGACACGGAAGTTGCAACTAATGAAAAACTGTTTTTT.

The V gene is TRBV11-2, the J gene TRBJ1-2; TRBD1 matches 9 bases. Germline assignment: CDR1 SGHAT and CDR2 FQNNGV. With V trimmed by 4 bases and J by 8 bases, 14 bases remained unmatched. CDR3 length: 16 residues. This CDR3 is CASSYALGTGIEGYTF. CDR3 nucleotides: TGTGCCAGCAGCTACGCCTTAGGGACAGGGATTGAGGGCTACACCTTC.

This rearrangement joins TRBV18 to TRBJ2-1, with TRBD2 identical over 12 bases. Looked up from germline, CDR1 is KGHSH and CDR2 is LQKENI. There are 17 residues in the CDR3. Unmatched junction bases numbered 6, after V lost 1 base and J lost 5 bases. CDR3 region: CASSPLPSSGRDNEQFF. The CDR3 bases are TGTGCCAGCTCACCACTACCTTCTAGCGGGAGGGACAATGAGCAGTTCTTC.

This CDR3 reads CASSQVRNEQFF. The CDR3 coding sequence is TGCGCCAGCAGCCAGGTGAGGAATGAGCAGTTCTTC. The gene calls are TRBV4-1 and TRBJ2-1; D uncertain. Germline V gene lookup returns CDR1 MGHRA and CDR2 YSYEKL. There are 12 residues in the CDR3. The V gene lost 3 bases and the J gene lost 7 bases, with 7 bases spanning the gap.

This clone was seen ten or more times. The chain joins TRBV27 to TRBJ2-1, with D tentatively TRBD2 (6 bases). CDR3 length: 12 amino acids. V was cut by 3 bases and J by 12 bases, with 12 bases left in between. Germline-derived CDR1 and CDR2 are MNHEY and SMNVEV (reference sequence). The chain's CDR3 is CASSFLRRGQFF. Written as DNA, the CDR3 is TGTGCCAGCAGTTTCTTAAGGCGGGGGCAGTTCTTC.

The chain combines TRBV7-2 with TRBJ2-1; 10 bases match TRBD2. The CDR3 contains 15 residues. J gave up 0 bases and V 10 bases, and 6 bases lay outside the gene matches. In germline, CDR1 is SGHTA, CDR2 FQGNSA. CDR3 DNA sequence: TGTGCCACCCAGGCTAGCGGGGGCTCCTACAATGAGCAGTTCTTC. As protein: CATQASGGSYNEQFF.

This clone has more than one count but fewer than ten. V usage is TRBV7-2 and J usage is TRBJ1-5; TRBD1 matches at 9 bases. The V segment lost 2 bases and the J segment 4 bases; nucleotides outside the gene matches: 15. Germline CDR1 is SGHTA and CDR2 is FQGNSA. This CDR3 region has 19 residues. CDR3 bases: TGTGCCAGCAGCTTAAGGCCCGGGACAGGGTATTTGAGAAATCAGCCCCAGCATTTT. Protein: CASSLRPGTGYLRNQPQHF.

V is TRBV21-1 and J is TRBJ2-6; TRBD2, the table's D call, was not compared with the DNA. TRBV21-1 corresponds to a pseudogene. CDR3 length: 18 residues. The CDR3 sequence: CASSKVPGSRSGANVLTF. As DNA, the CDR3 is TGTGCCAGCAGCAAAGTCCCGGGATCACGATCTGGGGCCAACGTCCTGACTTTC.